This T cell receptor (beta chain) came from a study of brain T cells in children with intractable seizures. V was pared by 6 bases and J by 4 bases, with 3 bases of the junction left unmatched. In germline, CDR1 is SNHLY, CDR2 FYNNEI. This CDR3 contains 13 residues. This table comes from immunoSEQ multiplex PCR, and its TCRdb copy is limited to in-frame clones, with some not included. Of 50,000 to 80,000 clones in the sample, roughly 95% were seen once. This TCR came from a boy under two years old with focal cortical dysplasia and intractable seizures. The chain recombines TRBV2 with TRBJ1-5, with 7 bases aligning to TRBD1. The input for sequencing was peripheral blood, taken at surgery. The CDR3 DNA reads as TGTGCCAGCAGGGGACAGCGAAATCAGCCCCAGCATTTT. The encoded protein is CASRGQRNQPQHF.